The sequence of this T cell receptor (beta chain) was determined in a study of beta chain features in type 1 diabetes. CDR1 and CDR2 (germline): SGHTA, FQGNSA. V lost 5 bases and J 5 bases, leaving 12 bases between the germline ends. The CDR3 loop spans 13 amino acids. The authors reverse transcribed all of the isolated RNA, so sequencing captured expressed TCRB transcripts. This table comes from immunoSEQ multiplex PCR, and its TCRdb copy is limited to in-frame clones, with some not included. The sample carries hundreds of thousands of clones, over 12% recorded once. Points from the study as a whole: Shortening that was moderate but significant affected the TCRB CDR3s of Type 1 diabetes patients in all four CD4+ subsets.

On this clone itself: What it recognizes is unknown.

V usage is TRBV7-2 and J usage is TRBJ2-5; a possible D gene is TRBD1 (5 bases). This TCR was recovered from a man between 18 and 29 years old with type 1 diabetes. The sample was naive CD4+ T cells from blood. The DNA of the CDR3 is TGTGCCAGCAGCCGAGGACATATTGAGACCCAGTACTTC. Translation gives CASSRGHIETQYF.